The 21 T cell receptor beta chains below all came from one sample that was sequenced in a study of identical twins. TCRdb analysed the 5' RACE reads with MiXCR anew, one entry per CDR3 protein. The sample consists of hundreds of thousands of distinct CDR3 sequences, 12% of them appearing once. These records were also assigned to another study, of yellow fever vaccine responses in identical twins.

The sample was PBMCs. The receptors derive from a woman in her late teens or twenties in good health.

This clonotype was seen only a few times. The V and J genes are TRBV3-1 and TRBJ1-1, with D maybe TRBD1 (5 bases). The CDR3 runs to 17 residues. Trimming pared 2 bases from V and 1 base from J, leaving 17 bases between. Germline loops: CDR1 LGHDT, CDR2 YNNKEL (reference sequence). The CDR3 loop reads CASSQLGGGRKNTEAFF. The CDR3 nucleotides read TGTGCCAGCAGCCAATTGGGCGGGGGACGGAAGAACACTGAAGCTTTCTTT.

This clonotype has at least ten counts. The chain couples TRBV9 to TRBJ2-1; 10 nucleotides match TRBD2. Germline loops: CDR1 SGDLS, CDR2 YYNGEE. J gave up 4 bases and V 3 bases, and 4 bases lay outside the gene matches. The CDR3 sequence is 15 residues long. The CDR3 region has the DNA TGTGCCAGCAGCGCATTAGCGGGAGGATACAATGAGCAGTTCTTC. Amino acid sequence: CASSALAGGYNEQFF. The full variable domain, with the rest looked up from reference TRBV9 and TRBJ2-1, is DSGVTQTPKHLITATGQRVTLRCSPRSGDLSVYWYQQSLDQGLQFLIQYYNGEERAKGNILERFSAQQFPDLHSELNLSSLELGDSALYFCASSALAGGYNEQFFGPGTRLTVL.

The chain is built from TRBV5-1 and TRBJ1-2; the D is unclear. Per the germline V gene, CDR1 is SGHRS and CDR2 is YFSETQ. Trimming removed 5 bases at V and 5 bases at J, with 16 bases between. This CDR3 spans 14 amino acids. CDR3 coding DNA: TGCGCCAGCAGAAACAACTCCGGCGGGTATGGCTACACCTTC. Encoded protein: CASRNNSGGYGYTF.

To note about this clonotype: Mismatch with germline at one junction end may stem from a read error. V gene TRBV9 combines with J gene TRBJ2-1, with TRBD2 identical over 10 bases. CDR3 length: 15 amino acids. The germline gives CDR1 SGDLS, CDR2 YYNGEE. For the CDR3, the DNA is TGTGCCAGCAGCCCCCCTAGCGGGAGTTACAATGAGCAGCTCTTC. The encoded protein is CASSPPSGSYNEQLF. Drawing the rest from reference TRBV9 and TRBJ2-1, the complete variable domain is DSGVTQTPKHLITATGQRVTLRCSPRSGDLSVYWYQQSLDQGLQFLIQYYNGEERAKGNILERFSAQQFPDLHSELNLSSLELGDSALYFCASSPPSGSYNEQLFGPGTRLTVL.

The chain couples TRBV9 to TRBJ1-3, with a tentative D call TRBD1 (5 bases). The germline CDR1 and CDR2 sequences are SGDLS and YYNGEE. This CDR3 has 11 residues. V was trimmed by 8 bases and J by 5 bases, leaving 8 bases between them. CDR3 DNA sequence: TGTGCCAGTGAGGGGCGAAACACCATATATTTT. This codes for CASEGRNTIYF.

This clonotype came up many times. The V and J genes are TRBV6-1 and TRBJ2-2; D not certain. The CDR3 extends over 18 amino acids. V was trimmed by 4 bases and J by 4 bases, leaving 22 bases between them. Per the germline V gene, CDR1 is MNHNS and CDR2 is SASEGT. The CDR3 DNA is TGTGCCAGCAGTGTTAGGGCCACTACATGGATGTCCACCGGGGAGCTGTTTTTT. Its protein product is CASSVRATTWMSTGELFF.

The sample holds many counts of this clonotype. This chain links TRBV2 with TRBJ1-3; D remains ambiguous. The CDR3 spans 10 residues. The germline V gene has CDR1 SNHLY and CDR2 FYNNEI. V shed 7 bases and J shed 7 bases, with 5 bases lying between them. The CDR3 spells CASMRNTIYF. The CDR3 region has the DNA TGTGCCAGCATGAGGAACACCATATATTTT.

In this sample, this clonotype turned up a few times. V and J are TRBV27 and TRBJ1-1; weak D call: TRBD1 (6 bases). Per germline, CDR1 MNHEY and CDR2 SMNVEV (reference sequence). The CDR3 is 15 amino acids. Between the trimmed V and J ends, which lost 3 bases and 3 bases, there was a span of 14 bases. CDR3 sequence (DNA): TGTGCCAGCAGTTTTAGGAGGGGGTCGGACACTGAAGCTTTCTTT. The encoded protein is CASSFRRGSDTEAFF.

This chain joins TRBV14 and TRBJ2-7, with D perhaps matching TRBD2 (6 bases). The CDR3 is 14 amino acids. The germline CDR1 and CDR2 sequences are SGHDN and FVKESK. V lost 2 bases and J 4 bases, leaving 12 bases between the germline ends. This chain's CDR3 is CASSQRGLGYEQYF. The CDR3 nucleotides are TGTGCCAGCAGCCAAAGGGGACTTGGGTACGAGCAGTACTTC.

This clonotype was found a few times. The chain joins TRBV12-3 or TRBV12-4 to TRBJ2-7, with a possible D match to TRBD1 (5 bases). V shed 2 bases and J shed 1 base, with 15 bases lying between them. The CDR3 has 16 amino acids. The CDR3 region has the DNA TGTGCCAGCAGTTTAAAGTCCCGGACACCGTCCTACGAGCAGTACTTC. This translates into CASSLKSRTPSYEQYF.

This clonotype came up a few times. CDR3 residues: CASSPGSSGGADTQYF. The CDR3 coding sequence is TGCGCCAGCTCACCGGGGTCTAGCGGGGGGGCCGATACGCAGTATTTT. This chain joins TRBV5-1 and TRBJ2-3, with TRBD2 matching 12 bases. The CDR3 totals 16 residues. V dropped 7 bases and J dropped 6; count of bases not matched to a gene: 12. The germline V gene encodes CDR1 SGHRS and CDR2 YFSETQ.

A single count supports this clonotype. The V gene is TRBV4-1, the J gene TRBJ2-2; D remains ambiguous. V was clipped by 0 bases and J by 2 bases, with 7 bases between them. From germline, CDR1 is MGHRA and CDR2 YSYEKL. This CDR3 has 15 residues. CDR3 nucleotide sequence: TGCGCCAGCAGCCAAGAGTCGGACAACACCGGGGAGCTGTTTTTT. It specifies CASSQESDNTGELFF.

The chain is built from TRBV29-1 and TRBJ1-1; D remains ambiguous. The V end was cut by 3 bases, the J end by 6 bases, with 11 bases between. The germline V gene encodes CDR1 SQVTM and CDR2 ANQGSEA. CDR3 length: 12 residues. CDR3 residues: CSVEARVPEAFF. CDR3 coding DNA: TGCAGCGTTGAGGCCCGGGTTCCTGAAGCTTTCTTT.

The chain has TRBV20-1 and TRBJ2-2, with D maybe TRBD1 (6 bases). Germline loops: CDR1 DFQATT, CDR2 SNEGSKA (reference sequence). Trimming removed 6 bases from V and 5 bases from J, with 16 bases in between. The CDR3 loop spans 14 amino acids. As DNA, the CDR3 is TGCAGTGCCCTCTCTGGGACAAGAACCGGGGAGCTGTTTTTT. Translating gives CSALSGTRTGELFF.

This clonotype turned up a few times. The V and J genes are TRBV29-1 and TRBJ2-6; TRBD1 matches 9 bases. V shed 3 bases and J 2 bases; nucleotides not matched to a gene: 2. This CDR3 region has 15 residues. Germline CDR1 SQVTM, CDR2 ANQGSEA. The CDR3 coding sequence is TGCAGCGTTGAGGGGACAGGGACTGGGGCCAACGTCCTGACTTTC. Translating gives CSVEGTGTGANVLTF.

The chain combines TRBV20-1 with TRBJ2-1; D is perhaps TRBD1 or TRBD2 (5 bases each). The V gene's germline CDR1 is DFQATT and CDR2 SNEGSKA (reference sequence). The length of the CDR3 is 13 residues. Trimming took 0 bases from V and 12 from J, leaving 15 bases between them. The CDR3 region is CSARDLLGTMQFF. In DNA form, the CDR3 reads TGCAGTGCTAGAGATCTTCTTGGGACCATGCAGTTCTTC.

This clonotype was seen many times. The chain is built from TRBV7-8 and TRBJ2-5; 10 bases agree with TRBD2. The CDR3 has 14 residues. V lost 2 bases, J lost 4 bases, and 1 base stayed unmatched. Germline CDR1 and CDR2: SGHVS and FQNEAQ. The CDR3 nucleotides are TGTGCCAGCAGCTTACCTAGCGGGGGAGAGACCCAGTACTTC. Translated: CASSLPSGGETQYF.

The chain employs TRBV10-3 and TRBJ2-1; 10 nucleotides line up with TRBD2. V trimming: 1 base; J trimming: 15 bases; junction bases outside the gene matches: 9. The germline V gene encodes CDR1 ENHRY and CDR2 SYGVKD. The CDR3 loop spans 14 amino acids. CDR3 sequence reads: CAISEFSGRPLMFF. In DNA form, the CDR3 reads TGTGCCATCAGTGAGTTTAGCGGGAGGCCCTTAATGTTCTTC.

This clonotype was found a few times. The J gene is TRBJ2-7, the V gene TRBV4-1; TRBD2 is a possible D gene (5 bases). V lost 1 base, J lost 0 bases, and 10 bases lay in between. CDR1 is MGHRA, CDR2 YSYEKL, per germline. CDR3 length: 15 residues. The CDR3 DNA reads as TGCGCCAGCAGCCAAGTCCCGGGAAGCTCCTACGAGCAGTACGTC. Protein product: CASSQVPGSSYEQYV.

This clonotype was seen repeatedly, ten times or more. The chain joins TRBV20-1 to TRBJ2-7, with D maybe TRBD2 (6 bases). Trimming shortened V by 6 bases and J by 0 bases, and 15 bases separated the two germline ends. CDR1 DFQATT and CDR2 SNEGSKA come from the germline V gene (reference sequence). The CDR3 extends over 14 amino acids. The CDR3 spells CSAPLWRGSYEQYF. CDR3 bases: TGCAGTGCGCCACTTTGGCGGGGCTCCTACGAGCAGTACTTC.

This chain links TRBV6-1 with TRBJ2-2, with TRBD1 matching 7 bases. J gave up 3 bases and V 5 bases, and 12 bases lay outside the gene matches. The CDR3 contains 17 residues. From germline, CDR1 is MNHNS and CDR2 SASEGT. The CDR3 here is CASSQGTADLDTGELFF. The CDR3 coding sequence is TGTGCCAGCAGTCAAGGGACAGCCGATTTGGACACCGGGGAGCTGTTTTTT.